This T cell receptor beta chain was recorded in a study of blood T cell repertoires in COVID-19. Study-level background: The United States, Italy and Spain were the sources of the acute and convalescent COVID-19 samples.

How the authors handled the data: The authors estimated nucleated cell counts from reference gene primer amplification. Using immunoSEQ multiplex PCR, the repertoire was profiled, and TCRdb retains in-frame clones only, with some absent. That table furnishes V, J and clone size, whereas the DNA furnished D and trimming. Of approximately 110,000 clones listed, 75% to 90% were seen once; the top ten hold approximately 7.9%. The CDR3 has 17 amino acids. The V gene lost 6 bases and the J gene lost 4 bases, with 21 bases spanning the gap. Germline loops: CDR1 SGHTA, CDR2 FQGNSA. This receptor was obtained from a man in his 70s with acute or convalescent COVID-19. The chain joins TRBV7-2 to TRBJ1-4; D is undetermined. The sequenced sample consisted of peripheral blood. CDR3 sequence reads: CASRPPRRGGSNEKLFF. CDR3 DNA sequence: TGTGCCAGCAGACCACCCCGGAGAGGAGGGAGTAATGAAAAACTGTTTTTT.